This T cell receptor beta chain was documented in a study of T cell changes during pregnancy in multiple sclerosis. The protocol was immunoSEQ multiplex PCR, while the TCRdb copy is restricted to in-frame clones and leaves out a portion. The sample lists 40,000 to 45,000 clones, 93% occurring once. The CDR3 consists of 19 residues. Germline CDR1 MGHRA, CDR2 YSYEKL. The V and J ends lost 0 bases and 1 base, in that order; junction bases with no gene match: 5. This clonotype was sampled from a female donor with multiple sclerosis, enrolled in a pregnancy study. The source material was CD4+ T cells from peripheral blood mononuclear cells, sampled in the third trimester of pregnancy. The V gene is TRBV4-1, the J gene TRBJ2-6, with 11 positions matching TRBD1. CDR3 nucleotides: TGCGCCAGCAGCCAAGAAGGAGGACAGGGGGCGTCTGGGGCCAACGTCCTGACTTTC. Its translation: CASSQEGGQGASGANVLTF.